The rows below give T cell receptor beta chains drawn from one sample of a study of human T cells and chemical hapten exposure. TCRdb re-called the RACE reads through MiXCR, storing one row per CDR3 protein. The sample lists hundreds of thousands of distinct CDR3 sequences, 6% to 7% occurring once. The sample consisted of whole blood, taken in connection with sensitization to the hapten diphenylcyclopropenone (DPC). The receptor set was obtained from a woman aged 18-35 years with alopecia areata. Some clones in this sample may be carry-over from other donors' samples. The conserved cysteine and the conserved F or W are not part of the CDR3 here. Not every row has a clone size; where given, it reads once, few, many or a size class.

V	J	size	CDR3
TRBV6-1	TRBJ1-1	many	ASRSRNTEAF
TRBV29-1	TRBJ2-1	many	SVGQGLVLYNEQF
TRBV11-2	TRBJ2-1	NA	ASTDKGTSGGPLSEF
TRBV7-2	TRBJ1-5	many	ASLIEYGSPQH
TRBV12-3/TRBV12-4	TRBJ1-6	many	ASSLDGNSPLH
TRBV6-2/TRBV6-3	TRBJ1-1	NA	ASSFSDRLDTEAF
TRBV7-8	TRBJ2-5	NA	ASSSRTNVVQETQY
TRBV5-1	TRBJ2-3	NA	ASSLVSGGDTDTQY
TRBV5-6	TRBJ1-6	many	ASSSSGGRYNSPLH
TRBV13	TRBJ2-2	many	ASSLEGGATGELF
TRBV9	TRBJ1-2	many	ASSVDRNNPTGGYT
TRBV7-6	TRBJ2-3	many	ASSVSTGFATDTQY
TRBV7-2	TRBJ2-7	many	ASSLHVAANSYEQY
TRBV6-1	TRBJ1-1	many	ASSERTEDTEAF
TRBV18	TRBJ2-3	few	ASSIGTGVADTQY
TRBV6-2/TRBV6-3	TRBJ2-3	few	ASSMSGGPDTQY
TRBV7-9	TRBJ1-1	many	ASSSSLEAF
TRBV4-3	TRBJ2-1	many	ASSQDMTAGGQF
TRBV20-1	TRBJ2-3	NA	SARDPALAGASSTGTQY
TRBV6-5	TRBJ2-7	many	ASSYGQGHYEQY
TRBV6-5	TRBJ1-2	few	ASRRQTGPNGYT
TRBV5-1	TRBJ2-1	many	ASSNGLPNNEQF
TRBV28	TRBJ1-1	many	ASSLYRRTEAF
TRBV29-1	TRBJ1-6	few	SVSERDRGNSPLH
TRBV25-1	TRBJ1-4	NA	ASSEPQDDEKLF
TRBV9	TRBJ2-2	many	ASSVAKWGLAENTGELF
TRBV2	TRBJ1-2	many	ASSFTTDGYT
TRBV6-5	TRBJ2-4	NA	ASSPDRGRDIQY
TRBV18	TRBJ2-6	NA	ASSPDRPGANVLT
TRBV27	TRBJ1-6	few	ASKDERSYNSPLH
TRBV6-1	TRBJ1-5	many	ASSEKQGSGNQPQH
TRBV4-1	TRBJ2-1	NA	ASRPTAGTGGFNEQF
TRBV7-2	TRBJ1-4	many	ASSLSHKTTNEKLF
TRBV9	TRBJ1-2	few	ASSPHGTGSNYGYT
TRBV12-3/TRBV12-4	TRBJ1-5	many	ASRSGQGPNQPQH
TRBV6-6	TRBJ2-7	NA	ASSQTGGGNEQY
TRBV4-2	TRBJ2-7	NA	ASPGQDEQY
TRBV19	TRBJ2-2	few	ASSTGTGGTGELF
TRBV2	TRBJ1-5	NA	ASSETVSNQPQH
TRBV18	TRBJ1-5	many	ASSDITGNQPQH
TRBV9	TRBJ2-7	few	ASSVEPGSSYEQY
TRBV24-1	TRBJ2-3	many	ATSDLMTDPPDTQY
TRBV9	TRBJ1-6	few	ASNRDSSYNSPLH